This T cell receptor beta chain was found in a study of shared T cell receptors in the human thymus. The J segment lost 0 bases and the V segment lost 2 bases, leaving 4 bases of the junction unmatched. Germline V gene sequence: CDR1 SNHLY, CDR2 FYNNEI. This CDR3 spans 16 amino acids. Sequencing used immunoSEQ multiplex PCR; TCRdb keeps in-frame clones, though not all of them. The sample lists hundreds of thousands of clones, 88% occurring once. The same specimen was also included in a second study, on human thymus T cells.

This TCR was sampled from a boy in the first two years of life with a congenital heart defect. V usage is TRBV2 and J usage is TRBJ2-5; 9 bases are shared with TRBD1. The sample consisted of thymocytes. CDR3 sequence reads: CASSEFYRGHQETQYF. For the CDR3, the DNA is TGTGCCAGCAGTGAATTTTACAGGGGGCACCAAGAGACCCAGTACTTC.